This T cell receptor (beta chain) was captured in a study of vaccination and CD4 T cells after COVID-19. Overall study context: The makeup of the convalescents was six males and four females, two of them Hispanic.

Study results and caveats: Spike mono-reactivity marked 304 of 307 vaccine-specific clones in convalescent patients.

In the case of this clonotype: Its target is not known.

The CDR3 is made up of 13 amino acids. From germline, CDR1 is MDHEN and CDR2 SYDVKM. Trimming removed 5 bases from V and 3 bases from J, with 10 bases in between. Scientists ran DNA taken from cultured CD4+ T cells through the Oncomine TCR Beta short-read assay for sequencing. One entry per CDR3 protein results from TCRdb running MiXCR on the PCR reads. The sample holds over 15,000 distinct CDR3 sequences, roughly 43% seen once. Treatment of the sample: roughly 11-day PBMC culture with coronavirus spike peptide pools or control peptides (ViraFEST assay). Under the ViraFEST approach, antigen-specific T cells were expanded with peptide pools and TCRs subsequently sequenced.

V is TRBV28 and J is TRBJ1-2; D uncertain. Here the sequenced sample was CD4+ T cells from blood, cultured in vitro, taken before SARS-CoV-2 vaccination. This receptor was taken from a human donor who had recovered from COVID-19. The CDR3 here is CASSIPGDYGYTF. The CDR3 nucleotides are TGTGCCAGCAGTATCCCCGGGGACTATGGCTACACCTTC.